The 21 T cell receptor beta chains below were found in one sample sequenced in a study of T cells in localized non-small cell lung cancer. Sequenced by immunoSEQ multiplex PCR; TCRdb stores in-frame clones only, minus some. The sample carries tens of thousands of clones, 86% recorded once. The sequences come from peripheral blood mononuclear cells, collected before any cancer treatment. The receptors shown here come from a male donor aged 60 or over with stage II lung adenocarcinoma.

A note on this clone: Other DNA sequences within the sample encode an identical CDR3. This chain uses TRBV6-4 with TRBJ2-7, with 7 bases aligning to TRBD1. Trimming removed 6 bases from V and 0 bases from J; junction bases left unmatched: 23. Germline assignment: CDR1 MRHNA and CDR2 SNTAGT. This CDR3 region has 20 residues. The CDR3 DNA reads TGTGCCAGCAGCGAGAGGACTCGTCCTGGACAGGAGCCTATCTCCTACGAGCAGTACTTC. As protein: CASSERTRPGQEPISYEQYF.

This chain links TRBV7-2 with TRBJ2-1; no clear D gene. The V and J ends lost 3 bases and 4 bases respectively, with 13 bases between them. Germline loops: CDR1 SGHTA, CDR2 FQGNSA. The length of the CDR3 is 15 residues. This CDR3 reads CASSFGDIRYNEQFF. CDR3 sequence (DNA): TGTGCCAGCAGCTTTGGGGATATCAGGTACAATGAGCAGTTCTTC.

The chain uses TRBV18 and TRBJ2-7; 8 nucleotides agree with TRBD1. The CDR3 is made up of 15 amino acids. V lost 4 bases, J lost 1 base, and 6 bases stayed unmatched. Germline values: CDR1 KGHSH, CDR2 LQKENI. CDR3: CASSLSGTGSYEQYF. CDR3 in DNA: TGTGCCAGCTCACTCTCCGGGACAGGTTCCTACGAGCAGTACTTC.

V usage is TRBV27 and J usage is TRBJ1-1; D uncertain. Germline V gene lookup returns CDR1 MNHEY and CDR2 SMNVEV (reference sequence). CDR3 size: 14 residues. V was shortened by 4 bases and J by 0 bases, with 9 bases between the two germline ends. CDR3 bases: TGTGCCAGCAGTTGGGTTGGACTGAACACTGAAGCTTTCTTT. Its protein is CASSWVGLNTEAFF.

This clone showed up just a few times. The same CDR3 also results from other DNA sequences found in this sample. V gene TRBV7-9 combines with J gene TRBJ1-1; TRBD1 is a possible D gene (6 bases). V lost 1 base and J lost 4, with 10 bases in between. This CDR3 is 14 amino acids long. Germline CDR1 SEHNR, CDR2 FQNEAQ (reference sequence). The CDR3 sequence: CASSLEQGSTEAFF. The CDR3 region has the DNA TGTGCCAGCAGCTTAGAGCAGGGGAGCACTGAAGCTTTCTTT.

The chain recombines TRBV28 with TRBJ2-1; TRBD2 is a possible D gene (6 bases). This CDR3 is 13 amino acids long. The germline gives CDR1 MDHEN, CDR2 SYDVKM. Here the CDR3 DNA reads TGTGCTTTGCGGGGCCCCTACATCAATGAGCAGTTCTTC. Its translation is CALRGPYINEQFF. Together with reference TRBV28 and TRBJ2-1, the CDR3 gives the full variable domain: DVKVTQSSRYLVKRTGEKVFLECVQDMDHENMFWYRQDPGLGLRLIYFSYDVKMKEKGDIPEGYSVSREKKERFSLILESASTNQTSMYLCALRGPYINEQFFGPGTRLTVL.

The chain uses TRBV7-2 and TRBJ1-4; a weak D match, TRBD1 (6 bases). Trimming removed 5 bases from V and 10 bases from J, with 17 bases in between. Germline values: CDR1 SGHTA, CDR2 FQGNSA. This CDR3 region has 14 residues. The DNA for the CDR3 is TGTGCCAGCAGCCCCCGGGGGGTAGGGGGAAAACTGTTTTTT. It translates to CASSPRGVGGKLFF.

This chain connects TRBV7-9 to TRBJ1-1; D gene uncertain. With 0 bases removed from V and 2 bases from J, the gap between germline ends came to 10 bases. The CDR3 runs 15 residues. Per germline, CDR1 SEHNR and CDR2 FQNEAQ (reference sequence). CDR3 sequence reads: CASSLALAGNTEAFF. In DNA, the CDR3 is TGTGCCAGCAGCTTAGCGTTGGCGGGTAACACTGAAGCTTTCTTT.

The chain has TRBV6-5 and TRBJ2-2; D gene ambiguous. Germline CDR1 and CDR2: MNHEY and SVGAGI. The V end was cut by 6 bases, the J end by 6 bases, with 14 bases between. There are 14 residues in the CDR3. CDR3 sequence (DNA): TGTGCCAGCAGCTTCCCCCCCCCGGCCGGGGAGCTGTTTTTT. It codes for CASSFPPPAGELFF.

The CDR3 DNA is TGTGCCAGCGGGGGGGACTTCTACGAGCAGTACTTC. This gives the protein CASGGDFYEQYF. The chain combines TRBV6-6 with TRBJ2-7; 7 nucleotides align to TRBD2. This CDR3 is built from 12 residues. Unmatched junction bases numbered 4, after V lost 8 bases and J lost 3 bases. Germline V gives CDR1 MNHNY, CDR2 SVGAGI (reference sequence).

This rearrangement joins TRBV15 to TRBJ1-4; D ambiguous. Trimming cost V 1 base and J 8 bases, with 5 bases left between them. The CDR3 consists of 12 residues. CDR1 is LNHNV, CDR2 YYDKDF, per germline (reference sequence). The CDR3 bases are TGTGCCACCAGCAGAGTTGGCGAAAAACTGTTTTTT. Translating gives CATSRVGEKLFF.

The chain has TRBV30 and TRBJ2-1; D unresolved. Germline V lookup: CDR1 GTSNPN, CDR2 SVGIG (reference sequence). The CDR3 is 12 residues long. Trimming stripped 2 bases from V and 5 bases from J, with 7 bases between. CDR3 nucleotide sequence: TGTGCCTGGAGTTCCAATAACAATGAGCAGTTCTTC. As protein: CAWSSNNNEQFF.

This rearrangement joins TRBV2 to TRBJ1-2; D possibly corresponds to TRBD1 (5 bases). CDR3 size: 13 residues. From germline, CDR1 is SNHLY and CDR2 FYNNEI. The ends were cut back, 5 bases at V and 6 bases at J, with 13 bases in the middle. CDR3 nucleotide sequence: TGTGCCAGCAGTCGAGAGGCAGGGAATGGCTACACCTTC. This sequence encodes CASSREAGNGYTF.

The chain is built from TRBV5-6 and TRBJ1-1; TRBD1 matches 8 bases. Germline loops: CDR1 SGHDT, CDR2 YYEEEE. Trimming at V came to 3 bases and at J to 4 bases, leaving 5 bases not matched to a gene. The CDR3 sequence is 14 residues long. The CDR3, as DNA: TGTGCCAGCAGCTCAAGGACAGGGTCCACTGAAGCTTTCTTT. Encoded protein: CASSSRTGSTEAFF.

This clone appeared once. The V call is TRBV18, the J call TRBJ2-7; no clear D. Looked up from germline, CDR1 is KGHSH and CDR2 is LQKENI. CDR3 length: 13 amino acids. Trimming cost V 3 bases and J 1 base, with 7 bases left between them. The CDR3 loop is CASSPPQSYEQYF. The CDR3 DNA sequence: TGTGCCAGCTCACCCCCACAGTCCTACGAGCAGTACTTC.

This clone was observed a few times. J is TRBJ1-1 and V is TRBV7-9, with 9 bases lining up with TRBD1. CDR1 is SEHNR, CDR2 FQNEAQ, per germline (reference sequence). The CDR3 runs to 13 residues. The trim removed 10 bases at V and 4 bases at J, leaving 7 bases unmatched. The DNA for the CDR3 is TGTGCCACCGGACGGGACAGGGTCACTGAAGCTTTCTTT. Translating gives CATGRDRVTEAFF.

To note about this clone: The junction does not match germline at one end; this may be a read error. The chain couples TRBV11-2 to TRBJ2-7; no clear D gene. The CDR3 is 12 amino acids. CDR1 SGHAT and CDR2 FQNNGV come from the germline V gene. In nucleotides, the CDR3 is TGTGCCAGCAGCTTAGGATTGTACGGGTCCCGCTTC. Residues: CASSLGLYGSRF. Combining the CDR3 with reference TRBV11-2 and TRBJ2-7 gives the whole variable domain EAGVAQSPRYKIIEKRQSVAFWCNPISGHATLYWYQQILGQGPKLLIQFQNNGVVDDSQLPKDRFSAERLKGVDSTLKIQPAKLEDSAVYLCASSLGLYGSRFGPGTRLTVT.

The chain carries TRBV5-4 and TRBJ2-1; D remains unclear. The CDR3 spans 14 residues. V dropped 1 base and J dropped 6 bases, with 11 bases sitting between them. Germline assignment: CDR1 SGHNT and CDR2 YYREEE (reference sequence). CDR3 protein: CASSLTPLGNEQFF. The DNA of the CDR3 is TGTGCCAGCAGCTTGACTCCACTGGGCAATGAGCAGTTCTTC.

The V gene is TRBV19, the J gene TRBJ1-5, with a possible D match to TRBD1 (6 bases). V lost 0 bases and J 9 bases, leaving 9 bases between the germline ends. Germline V gene sequence: CDR1 LNHDA, CDR2 SQIVND (reference sequence). The CDR3 is made up of 13 amino acids. The CDR3 sequence: CASSIETGAPQHF. CDR3 coding DNA: TGTGCCAGTAGTATAGAGACAGGTGCGCCCCAGCATTTT.

The chain carries TRBV19 and TRBJ1-4; D is perhaps TRBD1 (6 bases). The CDR3 length is 15 residues. Trimming shortened V by 2 bases and J by 8 bases, and 15 bases separated the two germline ends. Per the germline V gene, CDR1 is LNHDA and CDR2 is SQIVND (reference sequence). The CDR3 DNA reads as TGTGCCAGTAGTATACAGTTGGGGGCGCAGGAAAAACTGTTTTTT. Protein product: CASSIQLGAQEKLFF.

Here the CDR3 DNA reads TGTGCCAGCAGCCCCGGGACTAGGCCCACCGGGGAGCTGTTTTTT. Protein sequence: CASSPGTRPTGELFF. V and J are TRBV27 and TRBJ2-2; TRBD2 aligns across 8 bases. The germline CDR1 and CDR2 sequences are MNHEY and SMNVEV (reference sequence). Losses at the gene ends were 6 bases for V and 4 bases for J; bases not matched to a gene: 7. The CDR3 contains 15 residues.